Listed below are T cell receptor beta chains from one sample, sequenced in a study of CD8+ T cells in alopecia areata. Assay used: immunoSEQ multiplex PCR; TCRdb lists only in-frame clones, some missing. The sample lists 95,000 to 110,000 clones, 55% occurring once. The specimen sequenced was CD4+ T cells sorted from blood. These receptors were obtained from a human donor in good health. Each CDR3 is given with its conserved first and last residue. Each record gives: clone size, J gene, D gene, V gene, CDR3 protein, CDR3 DNA. A D gene is named only where the DNA matches it firmly. The size field is filled for only some rows; it gives once, few, many or a size class.

>.|TRBJ2-1|.|TRBV18
CASSPAQGNEQFF
TGTGCCAGCTCACCAGCTCAGGGTAATGAGCAGTTCTTC
>.|TRBJ2-7|.|TRBV7-8
CASSLAVEQYF
TGTGCCAGCAGCTTAGCAGTCGAGCAGTACTTC
>few|TRBJ2-5|.|TRBV29-1
CSVAYPGDQETQYF
TGCAGCGTTGCCTACCCCGGAGATCAAGAGACCCAGTACTTC
>few|TRBJ1-6|.|TRBV7-2
CASSLGRGGNSPLHF
TGTGCCAGCAGCTTAGGCCGGGGCGGCAATTCACCCCTCCACTTT
>many|TRBJ1-1|.|TRBV6-6
CASSYSIGVNTEAFF
TGTGCCAGCAGTTACTCGATTGGAGTGAACACTGAAGCTTTCTTT
>.|TRBJ1-3|.|TRBV30
CAWSSQRTSSGNTIYF
TGTGCCTGGAGTAGTCAACGGACTAGCTCTGGAAACACCATATATTTT
>.|TRBJ2-1|.|TRBV27
CASRGFWGRDNEQFF
TGTGCCAGCAGGGGGTTCTGGGGGCGTGACAATGAGCAGTTCTTC
>few|TRBJ2-5|.|TRBV7-6
CASTQQGQETQYF
TGTGCCAGCACCCAACAGGGCCAAGAGACCCAGTACTTC
>few|TRBJ1-3|TRBD1|TRBV4-1
CASSHRRDRASGNTIYF
TGCGCCAGCAGCCATCGCCGGGACAGGGCCTCTGGAAACACCATATATTTT
>.|TRBJ2-1|TRBD1|TRBV7-9
CASSPQGGAKNEQFF
TGTGCCAGCAGCCCCCAAGGGGGCGCAAAAAATGAGCAGTTCTTC
>.|TRBJ1-1|TRBD1|TRBV9
CASSVDRGEAFF
TGTGCCAGCAGCGTAGACAGGGGCGAAGCTTTCTTT
>.|TRBJ2-3|.|TRBV20-1
CSARRTDTQYF
TGCAGTGCTAGGAGAACAGATACGCAGTATTTT
>.|TRBJ2-5|.|TRBV30
CAWSKFRVRETQYF
TGTGCCTGGAGTAAGTTCCGGGTTCGAGAGACCCAGTACTTC
>few|TRBJ1-4|.|TRBV7-9
CASSRSGDQRKLFF
TGTGCCAGCAGTCGTTCAGGGGATCAGCGAAAACTGTTTTTT
>.|TRBJ2-5|.|TRBV29-1
CSVDRGTETQYF
TGCAGCGTTGACAGAGGCACGGAGACCCAGTACTTC